Below are 25 T cell receptor beta chains sequenced from a single sample in a study of cytomegalovirus exposure and HLA in healthy donors. This table comes from immunoSEQ multiplex PCR, and its TCRdb copy is limited to in-frame clones, with some not included. The top ten clones hold 1.9% of a sample with under 140,000 clones, roughly nine tenths of them seen once. The specimen sequenced was PBMCs. The receptors here all came from a woman aged 18-29 years in good health and CMV-seronegative.

This rearrangement joins TRBV4-1 to TRBJ1-1; 11 nucleotides match TRBD1. The CDR3 has 15 residues. The trim removed 5 bases at V and 6 bases at J, leaving 8 bases unmatched. CDR1 and CDR2 (germline): MGHRA, YSYEKL. The chain's CDR3 is CASSTPGTGGAEAFF. CDR3 nucleotide sequence: TGCGCCAGCAGCACGCCCGGGACAGGGGGAGCTGAAGCTTTCTTT.

V gene TRBV11-3 combines with J gene TRBJ2-2, with 7 positions matching TRBD2. Germline V CDR1 and CDR2: SGHNT, YENEEA. The CDR3 totals 15 residues. J was trimmed by 6 bases and V by 2 bases; bases with no gene match: 6. CDR3 loop: CASSLSWGGSGELFF. CDR3 DNA: TGTGCCAGCAGCTTATCGTGGGGAGGGTCCGGGGAGCTGTTTTTT.

This clone was seen a handful of times. The rearrangement links TRBV11-3 to TRBJ2-2; perhaps TRBD1 as D (5 bases). CDR1 is SGHNT and CDR2 is YENEEA in the germline V gene. Deletions cut 5 bases from V and 4 bases from J, with 14 bases between. This CDR3 has 15 residues. The CDR3 DNA follows: TGTGCCAGCAGCCCTTCCACAGGAATCACCGGGGAGCTGTTTTTT. This translates into CASSPSTGITGELFF.

The rearrangement uses TRBV7-9 and TRBJ2-7; TRBD2 agrees at 7 bases. Per the germline V gene, CDR1 is SEHNR and CDR2 is FQNEAQ (reference sequence). This CDR3 contains 15 residues. The J segment lost 2 bases and the V segment lost 5 bases, leaving 9 bases of the junction unmatched. The CDR3 here is CASSTAYGGTYEQYF. In DNA, the CDR3 is TGTGCCAGCAGCACCGCCTACGGGGGGACCTACGAGCAGTACTTC. Complete variable domain (other parts from reference TRBV7-9 and TRBJ2-7): DTGVSQNPRHKITKRGQNVTFRCDPISEHNRLYWYRQTLGQGPEFLTYFQNEAQLEKSRLLSDRFSAERPKGSFSTLEIQRTEQGDSAMYLCASSTAYGGTYEQYFGPGTRLTVT.

This clone occurred once. The chain employs TRBV10-3 and TRBJ2-3; D perhaps matches TRBD2 (6 bases). Germline V CDR1 and CDR2: ENHRY, SYGVKD. The CDR3 length is 14 residues. The V gene lost 3 bases and the J gene lost 1 base, with 8 bases spanning the gap. CDR3 loop: CAISDGGGTDTQYF. As DNA, the CDR3 is TGTGCCATCAGTGACGGCGGGGGCACAGATACGCAGTATTTT.

J is TRBJ1-4 and V is TRBV7-9; no definite D call. The V and J ends lost 1 base and 8 bases respectively, with 11 bases between them. Germline V gives CDR1 SEHNR, CDR2 FQNEAQ (reference sequence). This CDR3 contains 14 residues. CDR3 sequence: CASSLEGRGEKLFF. CDR3 nucleotides: TGTGCCAGCAGCTTAGAGGGTAGAGGGGAAAAACTGTTTTTT.

The rearrangement uses TRBV28 and TRBJ2-7, with D perhaps matching TRBD1 (6 bases). With 8 bases removed from V and 4 bases from J, the gap between germline ends came to 21 bases. The CDR3 is made up of 15 amino acids. Germline assignment: CDR1 MDHEN and CDR2 SYDVKM. This chain's CDR3 is CASSNRVLRGYEQYF. The CDR3 DNA follows: TGTGCCAGCTCGAACAGGGTACTCCGCGGGTACGAGCAGTACTTC.

This chain joins TRBV10-3 and TRBJ2-7; possible D gene TRBD2, 6 bases. CDR1 is ENHRY and CDR2 is SYGVKD in the germline V gene. Trimming stripped 2 bases from V and 5 bases from J, with 16 bases between. The CDR3 consists of 15 residues. In DNA, the CDR3 is TGTGCCATCAGTGAGGTATCGGGGGAGATCCACGAGCAGTACTTC. Encoded protein: CAISEVSGEIHEQYF.

The J gene is TRBJ2-4, the V gene TRBV19; D may be TRBD1 (5 bases). The V end was cut by 3 bases, the J end by 9 bases, with 15 bases between. Germline V gene lookup returns CDR1 LNHDA and CDR2 SQIVND (reference sequence). This CDR3 contains 14 residues. CDR3 in amino acids: CASSMGRRNPIQYF. As DNA, the CDR3 is TGTGCCAGTAGTATGGGGCGGCGGAACCCCATTCAGTACTTC.

This CDR3 is CATSRDSFTDTQYF. The CDR3 DNA reads TGTGCCACCAGCAGAGATAGTTTTACAGATACGCAGTATTTT. The rearrangement uses TRBV15 and TRBJ2-3; no clear D gene. Deletions cut 0 bases from V and 3 bases from J, with 7 bases between. This CDR3 is 14 amino acids long. The V gene's germline CDR1 is LNHNV and CDR2 YYDKDF (reference sequence).

V is TRBV30 and J is TRBJ1-1; TRBD1 might be the D (5 bases). Per the germline V gene, CDR1 is GTSNPN and CDR2 is SVGIG (reference sequence). The CDR3 is 14 residues long. Trimming stripped 5 bases from V and 1 base from J, with 14 bases between. The CDR3 bases are TGTGCCTGGGACCGGAAAGGGGCGAACACTGAAGCTTTCTTT. Its translation is CAWDRKGANTEAFF.

J is TRBJ2-7 and V is TRBV28; 7 nucleotides align to TRBD1. The junction had 10 bases not matched to a gene; V was cut back by 5 bases and J by 3 bases. CDR1 is MDHEN, CDR2 SYDVKM, per germline. The length of the CDR3 is 15 residues. In DNA, the CDR3 is TGTGCCAGCAGTCCCCGGGACAGAGTTTTCTACGAGCAGTACTTC. Its translation: CASSPRDRVFYEQYF.

The chain has TRBV7-2 and TRBJ2-1; 8 nucleotides line up with TRBD2. CDR1 and CDR2 from the germline V gene are SGHTA and FQGNSA. The CDR3 totals 16 residues. V gave up 2 bases and J gave up 7 bases; unmatched junction bases: 10. The CDR3 sequence: CASSLKFRLAGNEQFF. The CDR3 DNA is TGTGCCAGCAGCTTAAAGTTCCGGCTAGCGGGTAATGAGCAGTTCTTC.

The chain couples TRBV10-3 to TRBJ2-1; perhaps TRBD2 as D (7 bases). The V end lost 1 base, the J end lost 6 bases, and 22 bases lay between the germline ends. Germline V gene lookup returns CDR1 ENHRY and CDR2 SYGVKD. This CDR3 is built from 18 residues. The CDR3 loop is CAISELPGGRGATNEQFF. CDR3 bases: TGTGCCATCAGTGAGTTGCCGGGGGGCCGTGGGGCCACCAATGAGCAGTTCTTC.

The V and J genes are TRBV9 and TRBJ2-1, with a weak D call TRBD2 (5 bases). Germline CDR1 reads SGDLS; CDR2 reads YYNGEE. Trimming cost V 0 bases and J 0 bases, with 19 bases left between them. The CDR3 is 19 residues long. As DNA, the CDR3 is TGTGCCAGCAGCGTAGAGTCAGCGGACCGAGCGAGCTCCTACAATGAGCAGTTCTTC. Its protein product is CASSVESADRASSYNEQFF.

The chain carries TRBV11-2 and TRBJ2-7, with 8 bases lining up with TRBD2. The CDR3 has 15 amino acids. The V gene's germline CDR1 is SGHAT and CDR2 FQNNGV. The J segment lost 2 bases and the V segment lost 3 bases, leaving 6 bases of the junction unmatched. Here the CDR3 reads CASSFYSGKPYEQYF. The CDR3 DNA follows: TGTGCCAGCAGCTTCTATAGCGGGAAGCCCTACGAGCAGTACTTC. Filled out from reference TRBV11-2 and TRBJ2-7, the complete variable domain reads EAGVAQSPRYKIIEKRQSVAFWCNPISGHATLYWYQQILGQGPKLLIQFQNNGVVDDSQLPKDRFSAERLKGVDSTLKIQPAKLEDSAVYLCASSFYSGKPYEQYFGPGTRLTVT.

The chain recombines TRBV11-2 with TRBJ1-1; D gene unclear. Trimming removed 1 base at V and 2 bases at J, with 5 bases between. The germline V gene has CDR1 SGHAT and CDR2 FQNNGV. There are 13 residues in the CDR3. The CDR3 DNA is TGTGCCAGCAGCTTAGGTTATAACACTGAAGCTTTCTTT. This sequence encodes CASSLGYNTEAFF.

The rearrangement uses TRBV6-1 and TRBJ2-2; D might be TRBD2 (5 bases). This CDR3 region has 14 residues. Germline assignment: CDR1 MNHNS and CDR2 SASEGT. The ends were cut back, 7 bases at V and 0 bases at J, with 9 bases in the middle. CDR3: CASTPGTNTGELFF. The CDR3, as DNA: TGTGCCAGCACCCCGGGGACGAACACCGGGGAGCTGTTTTTT.

V gene TRBV11-2 combines with J gene TRBJ2-7, with 10 bases aligning to TRBD1. Trimming cost V 0 bases and J 2 bases; bases outside gene matches: 4. The CDR3 consists of 16 residues. Germline CDR1 is SGHAT and CDR2 is FQNNGV. CDR3: CASSLEGQGLPYEQYF. CDR3 nucleotide sequence: TGTGCCAGCAGCTTAGAGGGACAGGGGCTACCCTACGAGCAGTACTTC.

V is TRBV4-2 and J is TRBJ2-5; 9 bases match TRBD1. CDR1 and CDR2 from the germline V gene are LGHNA and YNFKEQ. There are 16 residues in the CDR3. J lost 5 bases, V lost 2 bases, and 9 bases had no gene match. This chain's CDR3 is CASSQFPGQGSETQYF. The CDR3 region has the DNA TGTGCCAGCAGCCAATTTCCGGGACAGGGATCCGAGACCCAGTACTTC.

The chain combines TRBV4-3 with TRBJ2-3; 7 bases match TRBD1. Germline V gene lookup returns CDR1 LGHNA and CDR2 YSLEER. The J segment lost 1 base and the V segment lost 4 bases, leaving 5 bases of the junction unmatched. This CDR3 spans 15 amino acids. CDR3 amino acids: CASSRQGFGTDTQYF. DNA of the CDR3: TGCGCCAGCAGCCGACAGGGTTTTGGCACAGATACGCAGTATTTT.

The chain uses TRBV28 and TRBJ2-7; possibly TRBD1 for D (6 bases). This CDR3 has 15 residues. Trimming left V 5 bases short and J 0 bases short, with 14 bases between. Germline V gives CDR1 MDHEN, CDR2 SYDVKM. The CDR3 reads CASSTPTGLSYEQYF. CDR3 DNA sequence: TGTGCCAGCAGTACCCCGACAGGACTCTCCTACGAGCAGTACTTC.

This clone was counted once. CDR3 loop: CASSLGFDRAYEQYF. The CDR3 DNA sequence: TGTGCCAGCAGTTTAGGGTTCGACAGGGCCTACGAGCAGTACTTC. The rearrangement joins TRBV27 to TRBJ2-7; 7 bases map to TRBD1. The junction had 6 bases not matched to a gene; V was cut back by 2 bases and J by 2 bases. This CDR3 comprises 15 residues. CDR1 MNHEY and CDR2 SMNVEV come from the germline V gene (reference sequence).

The CDR3 here is CAWSPSDEQYF. CDR3 in DNA: TGTGCCTGGAGCCCTTCGGACGAGCAGTACTTC. The chain combines TRBV30 with TRBJ2-7, with D uncertain. Trimming pared 3 bases from V and 5 bases from J, leaving 8 bases between. The CDR3 contains 11 residues. Germline V CDR1 and CDR2: GTSNPN, SVGIG (reference sequence).

The rearrangement uses TRBV11-2 and TRBJ2-1; no clear D. V lost 3 bases, J lost 2 bases, and 14 bases lay in between. The germline V gene encodes CDR1 SGHAT and CDR2 FQNNGV. CDR3 length: 16 residues. CDR3 in DNA: TGTGCCAGCAGCTTTTTTGCGGAGCGTGCCTACAATGAGCAGTTCTTC. Translation gives CASSFFAERAYNEQFF.